The source of this T cell receptor (beta chain) is a study of blood T cell repertoires in COVID-19. The CDR3 runs to 15 residues. In germline, CDR1 is SEHNR, CDR2 FQNEAQ (reference sequence). The J segment lost 6 bases and the V segment lost 0 bases, leaving 5 bases of the junction unmatched. Source study methods: Nucleated cell counts were estimated from reference gene primer amplification. TCRdb's copy holds only in-frame clones and misses some; the assay was immunoSEQ multiplex PCR. The V and J calls and the clone size are those of that table, but D and trimming were determined from the DNA. Here the sample spans around 480,000 clones, approximately 86% being singletons. The study drew participants aged about 18 to 95 years from roughly 25 US areas. Cohort placement rested on clinical history that participants reported themselves.

The clonotype originates from a woman in her late teens or twenties who had recovered from COVID-19. The V and J genes are TRBV7-9 and TRBJ2-3, with 8 positions matching TRBD1. The sequenced material came from PBMCs or T cells enriched from blood (not recorded which). CDR3 region: CASSLARGLTDTQYF. The CDR3 region has the DNA TGTGCCAGCAGCTTAGCCAGGGGGCTAACGGATACGCAGTATTTT.